These 11 T cell receptor beta chains were all obtained from the same sample, sequenced in a study of blood T cell repertoires in COVID-19 (TCRdb year 2020). The method was the immunoSEQ multiplex PCR assay. In TCRdb, the immuneACCESS table is reduced to in-frame sequences with V and J assigned. These tables do not hold every clone; where another copy was compared, an unresolved V gene accounts for under half, and the others remain unexplained. Across this sample there are 150,000 to 200,000 clones, with around 81% seen only once. The top ten clones comprise about 10% of the sample. The sequenced sample was peripheral blood. These receptors were collected from a man between 60 and 75 years old with active or convalescent COVID-19.

V usage is TRBV6-5 and J usage is TRBJ2-1, with D possibly TRBD1 on 5 matching bases. Trimming pared 0 bases from V and 10 bases from J, leaving 10 bases between. This CDR3 is built from 13 residues. Germline V gives CDR1 MNHEY, CDR2 SVGAGI. The CDR3 bases are TGTGCCAGCAGTTACTCCCCAGGGTGGGAGCAGTTCTTC. Amino acid sequence: CASSYSPGWEQFF.

This clone was counted a few times. This chain joins TRBV11-2 and TRBJ1-3; D not certain. V was pared by 1 base and J by 0 bases, with 7 bases between. Germline assignment: CDR1 SGHAT and CDR2 FQNNGV. CDR3 length equals 15 residues. The CDR3 protein is CASSLARYSGNTIYF. In nucleotides, the CDR3 is TGTGCCAGCAGCTTAGCCCGGTACTCTGGAAACACCATATATTTT.

CDR3 sequence (DNA): TGTGCCAGCAGCCCTACAGAAGTCTATGGCTACACCTTC. Its translation is CASSPTEVYGYTF. V and J are TRBV5-6 and TRBJ1-2; D is unresolved. This CDR3 comprises 13 residues. Looked up from germline, CDR1 is SGHDT and CDR2 is YYEEEE. The V gene lost 4 bases and the J gene lost 4 bases, with 11 bases spanning the gap.

The chain employs TRBV27 and TRBJ2-7; TRBD1 agrees at 10 bases. The germline CDR1 and CDR2 sequences are MNHEY and SMNVEV (reference sequence). The CDR3 covers 14 residues. V dropped 5 bases and J dropped 2; count of bases not matched to a gene: 3. CDR3 sequence reads: CASSADRGAYEQYF. CDR3 DNA sequence: TGTGCCAGCAGTGCGGACAGGGGGGCCTACGAGCAGTACTTC.

The CDR3 DNA reads as TGTGCCAGTAGTATAGATGAGACAGGGGTCCCCTACGAGCAGTACTTC. It is translated as CASSIDETGVPYEQYF. The chain couples TRBV19 to TRBJ2-7; TRBD1 agrees at 8 bases. V shed 0 bases and J 2 bases; nucleotides not matched to a gene: 6. CDR1 and CDR2 from the germline V gene are LNHDA and SQIVND (reference sequence). The length of the CDR3 is 16 residues. Full variable domain (outside the CDR3, taken from reference TRBV19 and TRBJ2-7): DGGITQSPKYLFRKEGQNVTLSCEQNLNHDAMYWYRQDPGQGLRLIYYSQIVNDFQKGDIAEGYSVSREKKESFPLTVTSAQKNPTAFYLCASSIDETGVPYEQYFGPGTRLTVT.

The chain employs TRBV9 and TRBJ1-6; 7 positions agree with TRBD1. The CDR3 runs to 16 residues. The trim removed 0 bases at V and 7 bases at J, leaving 7 bases unmatched. The germline CDR1 and CDR2 sequences are SGDLS and YYNGEE. CDR3: CASSVGSGQINSPLHF. For the CDR3, the DNA is TGTGCCAGCAGCGTAGGATCGGGACAGATAAATTCACCCCTCCACTTT.

The chain combines TRBV5-5 with TRBJ2-1; weak D call: TRBD1 (6 bases). The V end was cut by 3 bases, the J end by 3 bases, with 10 bases between. CDR1 and CDR2 from the germline V gene are SGHKS and YYEKEE (reference sequence). The CDR3 totals 14 residues. Written as DNA, the CDR3 is TGTGCCAGCAGCTCGGACAGAATCTACAATGAGCAGTTCTTC. It yields the protein CASSSDRIYNEQFF.

The CDR3 reads CASAERIGNQPQHF. The CDR3 DNA is TGCGCCAGCGCTGAAAGGATCGGGAATCAGCCCCAGCATTTT. The chain carries TRBV10-2 and TRBJ1-5, with D unresolved. Germline assignment: CDR1 WSHSY and CDR2 SAAADI. This CDR3 contains 14 residues. Trimming left V 8 bases short and J 4 bases short, with 15 bases between.

This clone was found a few times. Here the CDR3 reads CASSRSGGQGYGYTF. The CDR3 nucleotides read TGTGCCAGCAGCCGATCGGGGGGACAGGGCTATGGCTACACCTTC. V gene TRBV11-2 combines with J gene TRBJ1-2; 9 bases fit TRBD1. V trimming: 5 bases; J trimming: 4 bases; junction bases outside the gene matches: 8. CDR1 is SGHAT and CDR2 is FQNNGV in the germline V gene. CDR3 length equals 15 residues.

The V gene is TRBV19, the J gene TRBJ1-6; TRBD1 might be the D (5 bases). Germline assignment: CDR1 LNHDA and CDR2 SQIVND (reference sequence). The CDR3 contains 14 residues. V was clipped by 1 base and J by 8 bases, with 9 bases between them. The CDR3, as DNA: TGTGCCAGTAGTATAGCCGGGACTTATTCACCCCTCCACTTT. It specifies CASSIAGTYSPLHF.

This chain uses TRBV2 with TRBJ2-6; 8 positions agree with TRBD1. The germline V gene has CDR1 SNHLY and CDR2 FYNNEI. J was trimmed by 4 bases and V by 2 bases; bases with no gene match: 1. The CDR3 totals 15 residues. CDR3 residues: CASSEQGAGANVLTF. CDR3 nucleotide sequence: TGTGCCAGCAGTGAACAGGGGGCCGGGGCCAACGTCCTGACTTTC.